This TCR beta chain stems from a study of cytomegalovirus exposure and HLA in healthy donors. Concerning this clone: Its antigen is still unknown.

Trimming removed 5 bases from V and 6 bases from J; junction bases left unmatched: 7. There are 14 residues in the CDR3. Germline CDR1 reads LNHDA; CDR2 reads SQIVND (reference sequence). Both 60 Vbeta primers and 13 Jbeta primers went into the PCR. Generated by immunoSEQ multiplex PCR, the TCRdb table keeps only in-frame clones and is missing some. The table has 140,000 to 150,000 clones, 65% to 80% seen once. Study findings and constraints: Later on, a genetic analysis was performed. It linked a missense variant in DCLRE1C with V- and J-gene trimming of TCR beta. Differences between HLA loci emerged in a later analysis of TCR association rates, with DRB1 most and HLA-C fewest.

V gene TRBV19 combines with J gene TRBJ1-2; TRBD1 matches 9 bases. The sample taken for sequencing was PBMCs. The clonotype was recovered from a man in his forties or fifties in good health and CMV-seropositive. The CDR3, as DNA: TGTGCCAGTAGTTTTAACAGGGGGCGTGATGGCTACACCTTC. It is translated as CASSFNRGRDGYTF.